This is a list of T cell receptor beta chains from one sample in a study of blood T cells in healthy people across ages. MiXCR was run by TCRdb on the 5' RACE reads, yielding one entry per CDR3 protein. In the table there are roughly 2 million distinct CDR3 sequences, about 50% of which are singletons. The sequenced sample was blood. These receptor sequences come from a middle-aged woman in good health. Each CDR3 is given with its conserved first and last residue. A D gene is named only where the DNA matches it firmly. Clone sizes are given selectively: once, few, many, or a class where the clone is expanded.

J: TRBJ1-1; V: TRBV18; size: .; D: .; CDR3: CASSPASSNTEAFF; DNA: TGTGCCAGCTCACCAGCCAGCTCGAACACTGAAGCTTTCTTT
J: TRBJ2-5; V: TRBV20-1; size: few; D: .; CDR3: CSAIVSSQETQYF; DNA: TGCAGTGCGATTGTCAGTTCTCAAGAGACCCAGTACTTC
J: TRBJ2-7; V: TRBV9; size: .; D: .; CDR3: CASSVDVGYEQYF; DNA: TGTGCCAGCAGCGTAGACGTTGGCTACGAGCAGTACTTC
J: TRBJ2-4; V: TRBV28; size: once; D: .; CDR3: CASSFAGSREQYF; DNA: TGTGCCAGCAGTTTTGCAGGGTCTAGGGAGCAGTACTTC
J: TRBJ2-5; V: TRBV3-1; size: .; D: TRBD2; CDR3: CASSQVVGLAVRQETQYF; DNA: TGTGCCAGCAGCCAAGTAGTCGGACTAGCGGTTAGACAAGAGACCCAGTACTTC
J: TRBJ2-7; V: TRBV2; size: .; D: TRBD2; CDR3: CASSAGTSGGAYEQYF; DNA: TGTGCCAGCAGCGCCGGGACTAGCGGGGGGGCCTACGAGCAGTACTTC
J: TRBJ1-1; V: TRBV6-5; size: few; D: .; CDR3: CASSDRWNTEAFF; DNA: TGTGCCAGCAGTGACAGGTGGAACACTGAAGCTTTCTTT
J: TRBJ1-1; V: TRBV20-1; size: .; D: TRBD1; CDR3: CSATPGTGVASEAFF; DNA: TGCAGTGCTACCCCCGGGACAGGGGTGGCGAGTGAAGCTTTCTTT
J: TRBJ2-1; V: TRBV7-9; size: .; D: TRBD1; CDR3: CASSSLTGGKDNEQFF; DNA: TGTGCCAGCAGCTCTCTGACAGGGGGTAAGGACAATGAGCAGTTCTTC
J: TRBJ1-1; V: TRBV6-5; size: .; D: .; CDR3: CASSSLGQPSTEAFF; DNA: TGTGCCAGCAGTTCCCTCGGACAGCCTTCCACTGAAGCTTTCTTT
J: TRBJ1-2; V: TRBV27; size: .; D: TRBD1; CDR3: CASSPLAPGDRGQYGYTF; DNA: TGTGCCAGCAGCCCCCTCGCCCCGGGGGACAGGGGTCAGTATGGCTACACCTTC
J: TRBJ1-2; V: TRBV6-5; size: once; D: .; CDR3: CASSLQSGAGYGYTF; DNA: TGTGCCAGCAGCCTACAGTCCGGGGCTGGCTATGGCTACACCTTC